Listed below are T cell receptor beta chains from one sample, sequenced in a study of tumor and adjacent non-tumor tissue in lung cancer. TCRdb independently ran MiXCR on the multiplex PCR reads; one entry per CDR3 protein. The data contain about 93,000 distinct CDR3 sequences, approximately 70% of them singletons. Sequences were obtained from lung tumor tissue. These receptors came from a man between 60 and 70 years old with non-small cell lung cancer. The CDR3 runs from the conserved cysteine through the conserved F or W. The D gene is left open where the match is weak. Some rows mark clone size as missing; the rest say once, few, many or name a class of expanded clone.

TRBV5-1,.,.,TRBJ1-1,CAGSLDLRNTEAFF,TGCGCCGGCAGCTTGGATCTAAGAAATACTGAAGCTTTCTTT
TRBV4-1,TRBD2,many,TRBJ2-3,CASSFSGGGTDTQYF,TGCGCCAGCAGCTTTAGCGGGGGGGGTACAGATACGCAGTATTTT
TRBV29-1,.,.,TRBJ2-5,CSIEQVEGAFQETLYF,TGCAGCATTGAACAAGTAGAGGGAGCCTTCCAAGAGACCCTGTACTTC
TRBV6-1,TRBD1,many,TRBJ1-2,CASSEGAGGYGYTF,TGTGCCAGCAGTGAAGGCGCAGGGGGCTATGGCTACACCTTC
TRBV20-1,.,.,TRBJ1-1,CSPGRGMNTEAFF,TGCAGCCCTGGGCGAGGCATGAACACTGAAGCTTTCTTT
TRBV5-6,.,.,TRBJ2-7,CASQPTGGLSYF,TGTGCCAGCCAACCGACAGGAGGGCTTTCATACTTC
TRBV4-3,.,.,TRBJ2-5,CASGQVGGEETQYF,TGCGCCAGCGGCCAAGTGGGCGGAGAGGAGACCCAGTACTTC
TRBV28,.,few,TRBJ2-2,CASSLSAGVGALFF,TGTGCCAGCAGTTTATCCGCAGGGGTCGGGGCGCTGTTTTTT
TRBV5-1,.,.,TRBJ1-2,CASRLSDTDCGYTF,TGCGCCAGTAGACTCTCTGACACTGACTGTGGCTACACCTTC
TRBV6-5,.,many,TRBJ2-1,CASRYRDSSYNEQFF,TGTGCCAGCAGGTACAGGGATAGCTCCTACAATGAGCAGTTCTTC
TRBV14,.,once,TRBJ1-2,CANSQDIRGGYTF,TGTGCCAACAGTCAAGATATTAGGGGGGGCTACACCTTC
TRBV4-2,.,.,TRBJ1-5,CASSPVSNQPHHF,TGTGCCAGCAGCCCAGTTAGCAATCAGCCCCACCATTTT
TRBV29-1,.,once,TRBJ2-3,CSVAGSGGDSTDTQYF,TGCAGCGTTGCCGGGAGTGGCGGGGATAGCACAGATACGCAGTATTTT
TRBV2,.,.,TRBJ1-1,CARSARPNTEAFF,TGTGCCAGGAGTGCGCGGCCTAACACTGAAGCTTTCTTT
TRBV29-1,.,.,TRBJ1-2,CSVGGGYSGYTF,TGCAGCGTCGGTGGGGGGTATAGTGGCTACACCTTC
TRBV6-5,TRBD1,.,TRBJ1-1,CASSPDRDDMKAFF,TGTGCCAGCAGTCCCGACAGGGACGATATGAAAGCTTTCTTT
TRBV11-2,.,.,TRBJ2-5,CASPPLRGAAQETQYF,TGTGCCAGCCCACCCCTCCGAGGAGCGGCCCAAGAGACCCAGTACTTC
TRBV6-6,.,once,TRBJ2-3,CASSYGEDSFHTYTQYF,TGTGCAAGCAGTTACGGGGAGGACAGTTTCCACACATATACGCAGTATTTT
TRBV12-3/TRBV12-4,TRBD2,.,TRBJ2-3,CAISLDVGGGADTQYF,TGTGCCATCAGTTTAGATGTGGGGGGAGGGGCAGATACGCAGTATTTT
TRBV20-1,TRBD2,.,TRBJ2-3,CSATNQREGHSDTQYF,TGCAGTGCTACAAACCAGCGGGAGGGCCACTCAGATACGCAGTATTTT
TRBV11-3,.,once,TRBJ2-7,CASSRERTTRFPEQYF,TGTGCCAGCAGCCGTGAGAGGACTACGCGCTTCCCCGAGCAGTACTTC
TRBV7-9,.,many,TRBJ2-2,CASSLELDTGELFF,TGTGCCAGCAGCTTAGAGTTGGACACCGGGGAGCTGTTTTTT
TRBV12-3/TRBV12-4,TRBD2,.,TRBJ2-5,CASSDTGLALQTQYF,TGTGCCAGCTCGGATACAGGACTAGCGTTACAGACCCAATACTTC
TRBV11-2,.,.,TRBJ2-7,CTSSLVLRQWSYEQYF,TGTACCAGCAGCTTAGTCCTCAGACAGTGGAGCTACGAGCAGTACTTC
TRBV11-2,.,few,TRBJ2-5,CASSVGGSVQETQYF,TGTGCCAGCAGCGTAGGAGGGTCGGTACAAGAGACGCAGTACTTC
TRBV6-2/TRBV6-3,.,.,TRBJ2-6,CASRQTASGTNALTF,TGTGCCAGCAGACAGACGGCCTCTGGGACCAACGCCCTGACTTTC
TRBV5-6,.,.,TRBJ2-1,CASSSRQASYSEQFF,TGTGCCAGCAGCTCAAGACAGGCTTCCTACAGTGAGCAGTTTTTC
TRBV28,.,.,TRBJ1-6,CASSLGRGYNSPLHF,TGTGCCAGCAGTTTAGGACGGGGATATAATTCACCCCTCCACTTT
TRBV29-1,.,.,TRBJ1-1,CSVVLLEGMNTETFF,TGCAGCGTTGTGTTACTAGAAGGAATGAACACTGAAACTTTCTTT
TRBV6-6,TRBD2,.,TRBJ2-5,CASAPGPAGVFQETLYF,TGTGCCAGCGCTCCGGGACCAGCGGGAGTCTTTCAAGAGACCCTGTACTTC
TRBV4-2,.,.,TRBJ2-4,CASSQYQGGNGKNIQYF,TGTGCCAGCAGCCAATATCAAGGCGGTAATGGTAAAAACATTCAGTACTTC
TRBV12-3/TRBV12-4,TRBD1,.,TRBJ1-4,CASRPGQGYDKLFF,TGTGCCAGCAGACCAGGACAGGGGTATGATAAACTGTTTTTT
TRBV28,.,many,TRBJ2-1,CASSTRDLSSYNEQFF,TGTGCCAGCAGTACCCGGGACCTGAGCTCCTACAATGAGCAGTTCTTC
TRBV6-1,.,few,TRBJ2-7,CASSHGFYEQYF,TGTGCCAGCAGTCATGGGTTCTACGAGCAGTACTTC
TRBV6-1,.,.,TRBJ2-3,CTSNIARGDTQYF,TGTACCAGCAATATTGCCCGCGGGGATACGCAGTATTTT
TRBV4-3,.,.,TRBJ2-5,CAIRQVGGEETQYF,TGCGCCATCAGACAAGTGGGCGGGGAGGAGACCCAGTACTTC
TRBV20-1,.,many,TRBJ2-2,CSASRFGLGGELFF,TGCAGTGCTAGCCGCTTCGGGTTGGGCGGGGAGCTGTTTTTT
TRBV12-3/TRBV12-4,TRBD2,many,TRBJ2-7,CASSLGGGSPSYEQYF,TGTGCCAGCAGTTTGGGTGGCGGGAGCCCCTCCTACGAGCAGTACTTC
TRBV6-2/TRBV6-3,.,.,TRBJ1-2,CASSCRAYGYAF,TGTGCCAGCAGTTGCAGGGCCTATGGCTACGCCTTC
TRBV29-1,.,.,TRBJ2-6,CSVKGSRANLLTF,TGCAGCGTTAAAGGGTCTAGGGCCAACCTCCTGACTTTC
TRBV7-9,.,few,TRBJ2-2,CASSFERGGTGELFF,TGTGCCAGCAGCTTTGAAAGGGGCGGCACCGGGGAGCTGTTTTTT
TRBV7-9,.,.,TRBJ2-5,CTSSLRALQETQYF,TGTACCAGCAGCTTAAGAGCCCTTCAAGAGACCCAGTACTTC
TRBV6-2/TRBV6-3,.,many,TRBJ2-1,CASRPDSNHNEQFF,TGTGCCAGCAGGCCTGACAGTAATCACAATGAGCAGTTCTTC
TRBV10-2,.,.,TRBJ1-5,CASSWQGNQPQQF,TGCGCCAGCAGTTGGCAGGGGAATCAGCCCCAGCAATTT
TRBV20-1,.,.,TRBJ1-6,CSASDSLLSSYNSPLHF,TGCAGTGCTTCGGACAGCCTTTTGAGCTCCTATAATTCACCCCTCCACTTT
TRBV18,TRBD1,.,TRBJ1-5,CASSQGTGVLQPQHF,TGTGCCAGCTCACAAGGGACAGGGGTTTTGCAGCCCCAGCATTTT
TRBV6-5,.,.,TRBJ2-5,CAGSPVGGIQETQYF,TGTGCCGGCAGCCCCGTCGGCGGAATCCAAGAGACCCAGTACTTC
TRBV12-3/TRBV12-4,.,.,TRBJ2-7,CASSRTGRTYKQYF,TGTGCCAGTAGTAGGACGGGGAGAACCTACAAGCAGTACTTC
TRBV5-1,TRBD1,.,TRBJ2-3,CASSLGQGNTVTQYF,TGCGCCAGCAGCTTGGGACAGGGGAACACAGTTACGCAGTATTTT
TRBV11-1,TRBD2,once,TRBJ2-4,CASSLESSGGLKNIQYF,TGTGCCAGCAGCTTAGAGTCCAGCGGGGGCCTCAAAAACATTCAGTACTTC